The 12 T cell receptor beta chains in this list originate from one sample, sequenced in a study of T cell repertoires in cytomegalovirus infection. TCRdb reprocessed the reads with MiXCR, giving one entry per CDR3 protein. The sample has about 300,000 distinct CDR3 sequences, 8% to 10% seen once. Input material: PBMCs. These receptors all come from a human donor in good health (CMV status not recorded). Some clones in this sample may be carry-over from other donors' samples.

This clonotype was detected ten times or more. The V gene is TRBV20-1, the J gene TRBJ2-1, with TRBD1 matching 7 bases. V shed 5 bases, J shed 0 bases, and the junction held 4 bases outside the gene matches. The CDR3 consists of 14 residues. The V gene's germline CDR1 is DFQATT and CDR2 SNEGSKA (reference sequence). The CDR3 region has the DNA TGCAGTGCTGCAGGGGGTTTCTCCTACAATGAGCAGTTCTTC. It translates to CSAAGGFSYNEQFF.

CDR3: CSAEGAGGDYGYTF. The CDR3 nucleotides read TGCAGCGCAGAGGGGGCAGGGGGAGACTATGGCTACACCTTC. This rearrangement joins TRBV29-1 to TRBJ1-2, with 7 bases identical to TRBD1. CDR3 length: 14 amino acids. Trimming cost V 7 bases and J 3 bases; bases outside gene matches: 11. CDR1 and CDR2 from the germline V gene are SQVTM and ANQGSEA.

There are many counts of this clonotype. Written as DNA, the CDR3 is TGTGCCAGCAGCTTAAGTCCGGACTCCTACAATGAGCAGTTCTTC. This encodes CASSLSPDSYNEQFF. V is TRBV7-3 and J is TRBJ2-1; D uncertain. Germline values: CDR1 SGHTA, CDR2 FQGTGA. V was pared by 1 base and J by 0 bases, with 7 bases between. The CDR3 totals 15 residues.

This clonotype was seen a few times. J is TRBJ2-2 and V is TRBV2; no reliable D call. Trimming stripped 10 bases from V and 1 base from J, with 16 bases between. CDR3 size: 15 residues. CDR1 and CDR2 (germline): SNHLY, FYNNEI. The CDR3 DNA reads TGTGCCATCTTTCGACCCCAGCGGAACACCGGGGAGCTGTTTTTT. Translation gives CAIFRPQRNTGELFF.

The rearrangement uses TRBV9 and TRBJ2-5; TRBD2 might be the D (6 bases). The CDR3 consists of 15 residues. V lost 0 bases and J 9 bases, leaving 18 bases between the germline ends. The germline V gene has CDR1 SGDLS and CDR2 YYNGEE. The CDR3, as DNA: TGTGCCAGCAGCGTAGAGGTGGGACCTGGGGGGTCCCAGTACTTC. Protein sequence: CASSVEVGPGGSQYF. Variable domain in full (rest from reference TRBV9 and TRBJ2-5): DSGVTQTPKHLITATGQRVTLRCSPRSGDLSVYWYQQSLDQGLQFLIQYYNGEERAKGNILERFSAQQFPDLHSELNLSSLELGDSALYFCASSVEVGPGGSQYFGPGTRLLVL.

This clonotype has at least ten counts. This chain uses TRBV5-1 with TRBJ2-1; 9 bases match TRBD1. This CDR3 is built from 14 residues. The V and J ends lost 4 bases and 6 bases, in that order; junction bases with no gene match: 5. Looked up from germline, CDR1 is SGHRS and CDR2 is YFSETQ. The CDR3 loop is CASSRDRVGNEQFF. The CDR3 bases are TGCGCCAGCAGCCGGGACAGGGTTGGCAATGAGCAGTTCTTC. Full variable domain (missing parts from reference TRBV5-1 and TRBJ2-1): KAGVTQTPRYLIKTRGQQVTLSCSPISGHRSVSWYQQTPGQGLQFLFEYFSETQRNKGNFPGRFSGRQFSNSRSEMNVSTLELGDSALYLCASSRDRVGNEQFFGPGTRLTVL.

This clonotype showed up many times. The chain combines TRBV20-1 with TRBJ2-3; 10 nucleotides match TRBD1. In germline, CDR1 is DFQATT, CDR2 SNEGSKA (reference sequence). The CDR3 runs 17 residues. V lost 0 bases, J lost 6 bases, and 12 bases stayed unmatched. The CDR3 nucleotides are TGCAGTGCTAGAGATCTGAGGGACAGGGGAAGACCCGATACGCAGTATTTT. Translated, it gives CSARDLRDRGRPDTQYF.

To note about this clonotype: A read error may produce the germline difference seen at one junction end. The chain uses TRBV6-2 or TRBV6-3 and TRBJ2-3; 8 positions match TRBD2. The CDR3 totals 15 residues. The germline V gene encodes CDR1 MNHEY and CDR2 SVGEGT. Here the CDR3 reads CASSYWRGDADTQYF. The CDR3 DNA reads TGTGCCAGCAGCTACTGGCGGGGGGATGCAGATACGCAGTATTTT.

In its sample, this clonotype was seen many times. The chain employs TRBV6-6 and TRBJ1-3; D remains unclear. The CDR3 is 12 residues long. Looked up from germline, CDR1 is MNHNY and CDR2 is SVGAGI (reference sequence). V was trimmed by 7 bases and J by 4 bases, leaving 8 bases between them. CDR3 protein: CASMAQGNTIYF. The CDR3 nucleotides are TGTGCCAGCATGGCTCAGGGAAACACCATATATTTT.

V and J are TRBV6-5 and TRBJ1-1; possible D gene TRBD1, 6 bases. Deletions cut 6 bases from V and 1 base from J, with 12 bases between. In germline, CDR1 is MNHEY, CDR2 SVGAGI. The CDR3 length is 14 residues. As DNA, the CDR3 is TGTGCCAGCAGGATGGGGGCTTCGAACACTGAAGCTTTCTTT. Protein product: CASRMGASNTEAFF.

This clonotype was found a few times. The chain combines TRBV5-1 with TRBJ1-1, with no clear D. The CDR3 contains 12 residues. Trimming removed 4 bases from V and 9 bases from J, with 13 bases in between. From germline, CDR1 is SGHRS and CDR2 YFSETQ. The CDR3: CASSPSPGQAFF. CDR3 sequence (DNA): TGCGCCAGCAGCCCGAGCCCGGGCCAAGCTTTCTTT.

Ten or more counts support this clonotype. The chain recombines TRBV28 with TRBJ2-4; 12 bases are a match to TRBD1. V gave up 5 bases and J gave up 1 base; unmatched junction bases: 12. Germline V CDR1 and CDR2: MDHEN, SYDVKM. The CDR3 is 19 amino acids. DNA for the CDR3: TGTGCCAGCAGTCCCCTGGGACAGGGGGCTTGGTACGCCAAAAACATTCAGTACTTC. Translating it yields CASSPLGQGAWYAKNIQYF.